Here is one T cell receptor (beta chain) with its context. J lost 7 bases, V lost 2 bases, and 7 bases had no gene match. The CDR3 spans 15 residues. Germline V CDR1 and CDR2: MNHNY, SVGAGI (reference sequence). The treatment: randomized to nivolumab then ipilimumab (arm A) or the reverse (arm B). Patients had received no earlier DNA-damaging chemotherapy. Live CD3+CD8+ CD19− CD56− cells were sorted from PBMCs. The assay was immunoSEQ multiplex PCR, and TCRdb's table has in-frame clones only and misses some. The sample includes more than 9,500 clones, about 65% seen only once; the top ten take about 20%. The entry originates in a study of sequential checkpoint blockade in melanoma. Study-wide context: First-line arms were nivolumab then ipilimumab, or the reverse, randomized 1:1. Maintenance nivolumab came after either treatment sequence.

The sample here was CD8+ T cells sorted from blood (inferred from file names), taken from a patient given nivolumab and ipilimumab in sequence. The TCR comes from a human donor with melanoma. The V and J genes are TRBV6-6 and TRBJ2-1, with 8 bases lining up with TRBD2. CDR3 residues: CASSYTPGGGNEQFF. Written as DNA, the CDR3 is TGTGCCAGCAGTTACACCCCCGGGGGGGGGAATGAGCAGTTCTTC.